The T cell receptor beta chain under discussion was sequenced for a study of shared T cell receptors in the human thymus. Clones were read by immunoSEQ multiplex PCR, and TCRdb kept only the in-frame ones, dropping some. The sample carries about 710,000 clones, approximately 89% recorded once. The sample was also reused in another study, on human thymus T cells.

Sequencing input: thymocytes. This receptor was taken from a boy less than two years old with a congenital heart defect.

CDR3 amino acids: CASSRGTENEKLFF. The CDR3 DNA sequence: TGTGCCAGCAGCCGCGGGACAGAGAATGAAAAACTGTTTTTT. The gene calls are TRBV7-7 and TRBJ1-4; 7 bases agree with TRBD1. Germline V gene sequence: CDR1 SSHAT, CDR2 FNYEAQ (reference sequence). This CDR3 is 14 amino acids long. J was trimmed by 5 bases and V by 5 bases; bases with no gene match: 5.